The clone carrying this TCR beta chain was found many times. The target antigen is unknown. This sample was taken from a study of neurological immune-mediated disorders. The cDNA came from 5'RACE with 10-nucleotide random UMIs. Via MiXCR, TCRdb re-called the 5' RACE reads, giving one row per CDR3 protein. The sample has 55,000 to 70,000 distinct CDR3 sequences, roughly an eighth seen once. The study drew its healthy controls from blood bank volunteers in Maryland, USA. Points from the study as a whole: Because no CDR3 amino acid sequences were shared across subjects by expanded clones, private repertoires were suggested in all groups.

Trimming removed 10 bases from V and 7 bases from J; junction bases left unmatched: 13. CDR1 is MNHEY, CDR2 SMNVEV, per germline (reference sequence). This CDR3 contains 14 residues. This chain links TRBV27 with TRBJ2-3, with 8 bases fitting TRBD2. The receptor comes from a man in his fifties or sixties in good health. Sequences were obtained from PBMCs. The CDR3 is CAIWPSGPPNTQYF. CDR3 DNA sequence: TGTGCCATTTGGCCTAGCGGGCCCCCGAATACGCAGTATTTT.